Listed here are 19 T cell receptor beta chains from one sample, sequenced in a study of blood T cell repertoires in COVID-19. Clones were sequenced by immunoSEQ multiplex PCR, and TCRdb holds only the in-frame ones, with some missing. The repertoire includes some 200,000 clones, roughly 82% of them detected once, and 4% to 6.5% sits in the top ten. Sequencing input: PBMCs or T cells enriched from blood (not recorded which). The origin of the receptors is a woman aged 55-70 years with acute COVID-19.

The CDR3 nucleotides read TGTGCCAGCAGCCCAGCCTCGACAGGGGATTCACCCCTCCACTTT. Its protein is CASSPASTGDSPLHF. V usage is TRBV7-2 and J usage is TRBJ1-6; 8 positions agree with TRBD1. V lost 5 bases to trimming and J lost 8 bases; unmatched junction nucleotides: 8. Germline V gene lookup returns CDR1 SGHTA and CDR2 FQGNSA. This CDR3 region has 15 residues.

This chain connects TRBV6-6 to TRBJ1-2; 9 bases are shared with TRBD1. J was trimmed by 8 bases and V by 5 bases; bases with no gene match: 9. The CDR3 sequence is 14 residues long. The germline V gene has CDR1 MNHNY and CDR2 SVGAGI (reference sequence). CDR3 sequence: CASSTRDREGGYTF. The CDR3 DNA is TGTGCCAGCAGTACCCGGGACAGGGAAGGAGGCTACACCTTC.

This clone was detected a few times. The rearrangement uses TRBV19 and TRBJ2-2; D may be TRBD1 (6 bases). Per the germline V gene, CDR1 is LNHDA and CDR2 is SQIVND (reference sequence). The CDR3 has 17 residues. V was clipped by 3 bases and J by 0 bases, with 14 bases between them. CDR3 protein: CASSIGRTGTNTGELFF. DNA for the CDR3: TGTGCCAGTAGTATTGGGAGAACAGGGACGAACACCGGGGAGCTGTTTTTT.

This clone appeared once. The V gene is TRBV5-5, the J gene TRBJ1-1; no firm D call. The CDR3 is 11 amino acids. Germline V gene data show CDR1 as SGHKS and CDR2 as YYEKEE (reference sequence). V was pared by 4 bases and J by 9 bases, with 10 bases between. CDR3 sequence (DNA): TGTGCCAGCAGCCTCGAGCTAAAAGCTTTCTTT. Its protein is CASSLELKAFF. Full variable domain (remainder filled in from reference TRBV5-5 and TRBJ1-1): DAGVTQSPTHLIKTRGQQVTLRCSPISGHKSVSWYQQVLGQGPQFIFQYYEKEERGRGNFPDRFSARQFPNYSSELNVNALLLGDSALYLCASSLELKAFFGQGTRLTVV.

This clone was counted a single time. The rearrangement joins TRBV4-2 to TRBJ2-1; 7 positions agree with TRBD1. This CDR3 comprises 14 residues. V dropped 4 bases and J dropped 0; count of bases not matched to a gene: 0. The germline V gene has CDR1 LGHNA and CDR2 YNFKEQ. The CDR3 sequence: CASSPGGSYNEQFF. The CDR3 nucleotides are TGTGCCAGCAGCCCAGGGGGCTCCTACAATGAGCAGTTCTTC.

This chain connects TRBV19 to TRBJ2-2; weak D call: TRBD1 (5 bases). In germline, CDR1 is LNHDA, CDR2 SQIVND (reference sequence). This CDR3 is 15 amino acids long. V was cut by 1 base and J by 5 bases, with 11 bases left in between. CDR3: CASSIAKKGTGELFF. The CDR3 nucleotides read TGTGCCAGTAGTATAGCTAAAAAGGGGACCGGGGAGCTGTTTTTT.

The chain is built from TRBV10-3 and TRBJ2-7, with TRBD1 identical over 8 bases. This CDR3 has 14 amino acids. Unmatched junction bases numbered 3, after V lost 3 bases and J lost 2 bases. The germline gives CDR1 ENHRY, CDR2 SYGVKD. The CDR3 region has the DNA TGTGCCATCAGTGACGGGACAGGAACCTACGAGCAGTACGTC. It encodes CAISDGTGTYEQYV.

About this clone itself: This specimen includes other DNA sequences encoding the same CDR3. V is TRBV7-8 and J is TRBJ2-2; 8 bases agree with TRBD2. The V segment lost 3 bases and the J segment 1 base; nucleotides outside the gene matches: 4. The germline gives CDR1 SGHVS, CDR2 FQNEAQ. The length of the CDR3 is 16 residues. CDR3 nucleotide sequence: TGTGCCAGCAGCTTGGATGCGGGGGGGAACACCGGGGAGCTGTTTTTT. Amino acid sequence: CASSLDAGGNTGELFF. The complete variable domain, with remaining parts taken from reference TRBV7-8 and TRBJ2-2, reads GAGVSQSPRYKVAKRGQDVALRCDPISGHVSLFWYQQALGQGPEFLTYFQNEAQLDKSGLPSDRFFAERPEGSVSTLKIQRTQQEDSAVYLCASSLDAGGNTGELFFGEGSRLTVL.

The chain is built from TRBV3-1 (or the pseudogene TRBV3-2) and TRBJ1-6; 7 bases are a match to TRBD1. In germline, CDR1 is LGHDT, CDR2 YNNKEL (reference sequence). This CDR3 is 15 amino acids long. V lost 0 bases to trimming and J lost 10 bases; unmatched junction nucleotides: 6. For the CDR3, the DNA is TGTGCCAGCAGCCAAGATCGACAGGGCCGCTCACCCCTCCACTTT. Its protein product is CASSQDRQGRSPLHF.

The V gene is TRBV10-3, the J gene TRBJ2-7, with D maybe TRBD2 (5 bases). V was shortened by 8 bases and J by 0 bases, with 8 bases between the two germline ends. Germline V CDR1 and CDR2: ENHRY, SYGVKD. This CDR3 has 12 amino acids. The CDR3 coding sequence is TGTGCCATCGCGGGCAGCTCCTACGAGCAGTACTTC. It translates to CAIAGSSYEQYF.

CDR3 nucleotides: TGCGCCAGCAGCGAAGCCTCAGGAACCGTTAATTCACCCCTCCACTTT. Translating gives CASSEASGTVNSPLHF. V is TRBV5-1 and J is TRBJ1-6; no clear D gene. This CDR3 has 16 residues. From germline, CDR1 is SGHRS and CDR2 YFSETQ. V lost 4 bases and J 6 bases, leaving 17 bases between the germline ends.

V gene TRBV3-1 (or the pseudogene TRBV3-2) combines with J gene TRBJ1-2; 7 nucleotides agree with TRBD1. Looked up from germline, CDR1 is LGHDT and CDR2 is YNNKEL (reference sequence). The V gene end was trimmed by 2 bases and the J gene end by 7 bases; junction bases not matched to a gene: 13. The CDR3 runs to 16 residues. CDR3 in amino acids: CASSQSTGTASSGYTF. The CDR3 DNA follows: TGTGCCAGCAGCCAAAGTACCGGGACAGCCTCCTCTGGCTACACCTTC.

The chain is built from TRBV19 and TRBJ1-1, with TRBD1 as a possible D gene (6 bases). V lost 3 bases, J lost 3 bases, and 8 bases lay in between. This CDR3 comprises 13 residues. Germline V gene lookup returns CDR1 LNHDA and CDR2 SQIVND (reference sequence). The CDR3 nucleotides are TGTGCCAGTAGTATTAACAGGGACACTGAAGCTTTCTTT. Encoded protein: CASSINRDTEAFF.

This clone was counted only a few times. The chain has TRBV10-2 and TRBJ2-4, with D maybe TRBD2 (6 bases). V lost 0 bases and J 7 bases, leaving 19 bases between the germline ends. CDR3 size: 17 residues. Germline V gene lookup returns CDR1 WSHSY and CDR2 SAAADI. The CDR3 spells CASSESSGSSAPNIQYF. For the CDR3, the DNA is TGCGCCAGCAGTGAGTCGAGTGGATCTAGCGCCCCCAACATTCAGTACTTC.

The chain carries TRBV12-3 or TRBV12-4 and TRBJ1-1; no clear D. The CDR3 covers 13 residues. Trimming stripped 3 bases from V and 3 bases from J, with 8 bases between. In DNA, the CDR3 is TGTGCCAGCAGTTTGGGCAGGTACACTGAAGCTTTCTTT. It codes for CASSLGRYTEAFF.

This clone was detected only once. The V gene is TRBV10-3, the J gene TRBJ2-7, with a tentative D call TRBD1 (6 bases). Germline assignment: CDR1 ENHRY and CDR2 SYGVKD. This CDR3 spans 15 amino acids. V was trimmed by 8 bases and J by 3 bases, leaving 20 bases between them. The DNA for the CDR3 is TGTGCCATCCAATTAGGGGCAGGGGTTTACTACGAGCAGTACTTC. Translated, it gives CAIQLGAGVYYEQYF.

The V gene is TRBV15, the J gene TRBJ1-4; 9 positions agree with TRBD1. The CDR3 is 15 amino acids. V shed 0 bases, J shed 6 bases, and the junction held 2 bases outside the gene matches. From germline, CDR1 is LNHNV and CDR2 YYDKDF (reference sequence). The CDR3 reads CATSRDRDRDEKLFF. CDR3 coding DNA: TGTGCCACCAGCAGAGATCGGGACAGGGATGAAAAACTGTTTTTT.

This sequence joins TRBV30 and TRBJ1-1; D remains unclear. Deletions cut 4 bases from V and 2 bases from J, with 14 bases between. The CDR3 runs to 14 residues. Germline loops: CDR1 GTSNPN, CDR2 SVGIG (reference sequence). The CDR3 coding sequence is TGTGCCTGGACCCACATTGTCAGAAACACTGAAGCTTTCTTT. Translated, it gives CAWTHIVRNTEAFF.

Details on this clone: The identical CDR3 is also encoded by other nucleotide sequences in the sample. The CDR3 loop reads CASSQDTGYGYTF. CDR3 coding DNA: TGCGCCAGCAGCCAAGACACCGGCTATGGCTACACCTTC. This rearrangement joins TRBV4-3 to TRBJ1-2; no reliable D call. Germline V CDR1 and CDR2: LGHNA, YSLEER. The CDR3 has 13 residues. V shed 0 bases and J shed 4 bases, with 6 bases lying between them.